The sequence of this T cell receptor (beta chain) was determined in a study of blood T cell repertoires in COVID-19. Data came from immunoSEQ multiplex PCR; TCRdb stores just in-frame clones and leaves some out. The sample carries roughly 240,000 clones, 70% to 85% recorded once. About this clone: Other DNA sequences within the sample encode an identical CDR3.

This TCR derives from an elderly woman with acute or convalescent COVID-19. Material for sequencing was peripheral blood.

CDR3 bases: TGTGCCAGCAGCTTCGGACTGACGAACACTGAAGCTTTCTTT. This translates into CASSFGLTNTEAFF. The rearrangement links TRBV7-8 to TRBJ1-1; D unresolved. Per germline, CDR1 SGHVS and CDR2 FQNEAQ. The CDR3 has 14 residues. Trimming cost V 3 bases and J 1 base, with 9 bases left between them. The full variable domain, completed using reference TRBV7-8 and TRBJ1-1, is GAGVSQSPRYKVAKRGQDVALRCDPISGHVSLFWYQQALGQGPEFLTYFQNEAQLDKSGLPSDRFFAERPEGSVSTLKIQRTQQEDSAVYLCASSFGLTNTEAFFGQGTRLTVV.